These T cell receptor beta chains were read from a single sample in a study of CD8 T cells in ankylosing spondylitis. TCRdb recomputed calls from the 5' RACE reads with MiXCR, one row per CDR3 protein. The sample carries hundreds of thousands of distinct CDR3 sequences, roughly 26% recorded once. Sequencing was done on a sample of blood, either unsorted or a sorted T cell fraction (not recorded which). Every receptor here comes from a male donor with ankylosing spondylitis. Each CDR3 is given with its conserved first and last residue. Clone size appears in some rows only: once, few, many, or a class for an expanded clone.

NA	TRBV7-8	TRBJ2-1	16	CASSLGTGGLYNEQFF
few	TRBV7-9	TRBJ2-1	15	CASSPQNQRGDEQFF
NA	TRBV11-3	TRBJ1-1	14	CASSLRTDDTEAFF
NA	TRBV15	TRBJ2-2	18	CATSRVGTSGRGTGELFF
NA	TRBV7-2	TRBJ2-5	13	CASLATVQETQYF
few	TRBV12-3/TRBV12-4	TRBJ1-1	12	CASSIRQTEAFF
NA	TRBV20-1	TRBJ2-1	16	CSGRLAGGFAYNEQFF
NA	TRBV6-2/TRBV6-3	TRBJ1-2	17	CASSYAGTGGFYDGYTF
few	TRBV11-2	TRBJ1-1	14	CASSSWGQNTEAFF
NA	TRBV6-6	TRBJ2-5	13	CASSNVPGETQYF
NA	TRBV3-1	TRBJ2-5	14	CASRQGLSQETQYF
few	TRBV7-2	TRBJ2-3	14	CASRAGGPADTQYF
NA	TRBV5-1	TRBJ2-1	13	CASYEQGANEQFF
NA	TRBV5-1	TRBJ1-4	14	CASGRGEPNEKLFF
few	TRBV7-9	TRBJ2-5	15	CASSLNTGPQETQYF
few	TRBV6-1	TRBJ2-3	15	CASSELGGRTDTQYF
many	TRBV29-1	TRBJ2-1	12	CSVRPQSDEQFF
few	TRBV7-2	TRBJ1-5	15	CASSPRTGSHQPQHF
few	TRBV5-1	TRBJ1-2	15	CASAGTGTNNYGYTF
NA	TRBV20-1	TRBJ2-3	16	CSARDWTDSIADTQYF
few	TRBV5-1	TRBJ1-2	15	CASSLGGQATGGYTF
NA	TRBV9	TRBJ2-1	14	CASSVGTSNNEQFF
NA	TRBV12-3/TRBV12-4	TRBJ1-5	12	CASSPQVRPQHF
NA	TRBV7-9	TRBJ2-6	15	CASRWDRAGANVLTF
many	TRBV5-1	TRBJ2-1	16	CASSLGGMDSHNEQFF
NA	TRBV3-1	TRBJ2-2	18	CASSQDRLAGGVAGELFF
few	TRBV12-3/TRBV12-4	TRBJ1-5	16	CASSLESGGDNQPQHF